This T cell receptor (beta chain) was recovered during a study of blood T cell repertoires in COVID-19. For the study at large: Collection of acute and convalescent COVID-19 samples took place in the United States, Italy and Spain.

TCRdb's table, derived via immunoSEQ multiplex PCR, lists solely in-frame clones and lacks some. The table lists 300,000 to 400,000 clones, roughly 90% of them singletons. The CDR3 is made up of 14 amino acids. V was pared by 7 bases and J by 8 bases, with 12 bases of the junction left unmatched. Germline values: CDR1 SGHTA, CDR2 FQGNSA. Assignments of participants to cohorts depended upon their own reported clinical history. The sequence came from a young woman with acute COVID-19. The rearrangement joins TRBV7-2 to TRBJ1-2; 8 bases line up with TRBD1. Specimen: PBMCs or T cells enriched from blood (not recorded which). The CDR3 region is CASKQQGQGSGYTF. The CDR3 DNA is TGTGCCAGCAAACAACAAGGACAGGGCAGCGGCTACACCTTC.